Detailed here is one T cell receptor (beta chain). Per the authors' pipeline: Amplification of reference gene primers was used by the study to estimate nucleated cell counts. Sequencing used immunoSEQ multiplex PCR; TCRdb keeps in-frame clones, though not all of them. Clone size and V and J calls were adopted from that table, with D and trimming inferred from the DNA. This sample has fewer than 300,000 clones, with 70% to 80% found just once. This entry comes from a study of blood T cell repertoires in COVID-19. Study as a whole: The United States, Italy and Spain were the sources of the acute and convalescent COVID-19 samples. T cells, B-cell-depleted T cells, or PBMCs supplied cDNA or gDNA.

CDR1 and CDR2 (germline): SGHTA, FQGNSA. Trimming took 4 bases from V and 4 from J; bases not matched to a gene: 12. The CDR3 has 16 residues. This TCR came from a woman aged 80 or over with acute or convalescent COVID-19. The genes are TRBV7-2 and TRBJ1-1, with 7 bases aligning to TRBD1. Source material: peripheral blood. The DNA for the CDR3 is TGTGCCAGCAGCTCCATTTCGACAGGGAGGATCACTGAAGCTTTCTTT. This gives the protein CASSSISTGRITEAFF.